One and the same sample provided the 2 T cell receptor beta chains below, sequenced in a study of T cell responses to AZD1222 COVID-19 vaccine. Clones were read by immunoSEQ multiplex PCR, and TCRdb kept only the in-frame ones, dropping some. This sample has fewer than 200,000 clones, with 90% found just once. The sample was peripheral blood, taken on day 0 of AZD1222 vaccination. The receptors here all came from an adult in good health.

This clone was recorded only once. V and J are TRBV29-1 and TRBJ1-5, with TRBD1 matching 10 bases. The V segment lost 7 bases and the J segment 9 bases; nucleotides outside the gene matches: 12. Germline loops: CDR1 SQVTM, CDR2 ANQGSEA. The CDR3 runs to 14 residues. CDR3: CSDPGQGSSGPQHF. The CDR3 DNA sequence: TGCAGCGACCCGGGACAGGGGTCATCAGGGCCCCAGCATTTT.

This chain's CDR3 is CASIDYYNEQFF. CDR3 sequence (DNA): TGTGCCAGCATCGACTACTACAATGAGCAGTTCTTC. The chain links TRBV25-1 to TRBJ2-1; weak D call: TRBD2 (5 bases). Germline loops: CDR1 MGHDK, CDR2 SYGVNS. The length of the CDR3 is 12 residues. The germline V and J ends were trimmed by 7 bases and 3 bases, with 7 bases remaining between them. Full variable domain (outside the CDR3, taken from reference TRBV25-1 and TRBJ2-1): EADIYQTPRYLVIGTGKKITLECSQTMGHDKMYWYQQDPGMELHLIHYSYGVNSTEKGDLSSESTVSRIRTEHFPLTLESARPSHTSQYLCASIDYYNEQFFGPGTRLTVL.